This T cell receptor beta chain was identified in a study of T-cell reconstitution after alpha-beta-depleted transplantation in children. Trimming shortened V by 0 bases and J by 1 base, and 9 bases separated the two germline ends. Germline CDR1 reads MGHRA; CDR2 reads YSYEKL. CDR3 length: 15 amino acids. On this clonotype itself: Its cognate antigen is unknown.

A library of TCRbeta sequences, prepared with unique molecular identifiers, was generated. MiXCR was run by TCRdb on the PCR reads, yielding one entry per CDR3 protein. Of 450,000 to 550,000 distinct CDR3 sequences listed, more than 9.5% are singletons. Study observations and caveats: Roughly two months post-transplant, alpha-beta T cells reportedly originated from several hundred graft clones that had expanded. After one year, T-cell counts and TCRbeta diversity mostly came from new T cells.

The chain is built from TRBV4-1 and TRBJ1-1, with D uncertain. The sequence was obtained from a female patient aged 2-10 years who had a stem cell transplant for aplastic anemia, so the T cells may come from the graft donor. Specimen: PBMCs, mostly from graft donor cells, collected 180 days after TCRalphabeta/CD19-depleted stem cell transplant. The CDR3 DNA follows: TGCGCCAGCAGCCAAGATCGTACGAGGAACACTGAAGCTTTCTTT. Translation gives CASSQDRTRNTEAFF.